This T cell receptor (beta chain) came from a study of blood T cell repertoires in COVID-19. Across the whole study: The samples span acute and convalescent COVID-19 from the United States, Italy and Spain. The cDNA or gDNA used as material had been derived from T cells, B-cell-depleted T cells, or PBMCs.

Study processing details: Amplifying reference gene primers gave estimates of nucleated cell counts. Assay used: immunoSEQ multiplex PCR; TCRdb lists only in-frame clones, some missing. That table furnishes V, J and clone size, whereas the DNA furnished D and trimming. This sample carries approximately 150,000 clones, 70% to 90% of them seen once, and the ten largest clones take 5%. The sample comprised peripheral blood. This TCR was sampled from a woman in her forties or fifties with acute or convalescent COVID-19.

The CDR3 nucleotides are TGTGCCAGCTCACCAGGGACAGGGGTAGGCTACAATGAGCAGTTCTTC. The encoded protein is CASSPGTGVGYNEQFF. This chain joins TRBV18 and TRBJ2-1; 10 bases match TRBD1. This CDR3 has 16 amino acids. Germline CDR1 is KGHSH and CDR2 is LQKENI. The J segment lost 3 bases and the V segment lost 2 bases, leaving 4 bases of the junction unmatched.